Below, 14 T cell receptor beta chains from the same sample are listed, as sequenced in a study of blood T cell repertoires in COVID-19. Sequenced by immunoSEQ multiplex PCR; TCRdb stores in-frame clones only, minus some. This sample has 350,000 to 400,000 clones, with approximately 90% found just once. Material for sequencing was PBMCs or T cells enriched from blood (not recorded which). The receptors here all came from a woman under 30 who had recovered from COVID-19.

The J gene is TRBJ2-5, the V gene TRBV4-1, with 12 bases lining up with TRBD2. The V and J ends lost 5 bases and 5 bases, in that order; junction bases with no gene match: 3. Germline V CDR1 and CDR2: MGHRA, YSYEKL. CDR3 length equals 14 residues. The CDR3 DNA sequence: TGCGCCAGCAGCAAGGGGACTAGCGGGGAGACCCAGTACTTC. This translates into CASSKGTSGETQYF.

The chain is built from TRBV7-2 and TRBJ2-7, with D maybe TRBD2 (6 bases). The ends were cut back, 5 bases at V and 4 bases at J, with 21 bases in the middle. The CDR3 spans 16 residues. The germline V gene encodes CDR1 SGHTA and CDR2 FQGNSA. CDR3 protein: CASSTQRGRGIYEQYF. Written as DNA, the CDR3 is TGTGCCAGCAGCACCCAAAGAGGGCGGGGAATTTACGAGCAGTACTTC. The whole variable domain, remainder taken from reference TRBV7-2 and TRBJ2-7, is GAGVSQSPSNKVTEKGKDVELRCDPISGHTALYWYRQSLGQGLEFLIYFQGNSAPDKSGLPSDRFSAERTGGSVSTLTIQRTQQEDSAVYLCASSTQRGRGIYEQYFGPGTRLTVT.

This clone was seen once. Other DNA sequences in the sample encode the same CDR3. The chain couples TRBV7-6 to TRBJ2-3; a weak D match, TRBD2 (6 bases). The germline V and J ends were trimmed by 3 bases and 0 bases, with 10 bases remaining between them. Germline V CDR1 and CDR2: SGHVS, FNYEAQ. This CDR3 contains 15 residues. The CDR3 reads CASSFAGTSTDTQYF. CDR3 in DNA: TGTGCCAGCAGCTTTGCAGGGACTAGCACAGATACGCAGTATTTT.

The DNA of the CDR3 is TGTGCCAGTAGTATAATGGCACAGGGGGCCTACGAGCAGTACTTC. Residues: CASSIMAQGAYEQYF. The chain has TRBV19 and TRBJ2-7; 8 bases are shared with TRBD1. Trimming at V came to 2 bases and at J to 2 bases, leaving 5 bases not matched to a gene. The CDR3 has 15 residues. CDR1 and CDR2 from the germline V gene are LNHDA and SQIVND (reference sequence). Full variable domain (outside the CDR3, taken from reference TRBV19 and TRBJ2-7): DGGITQSPKYLFRKEGQNVTLSCEQNLNHDAMYWYRQDPGQGLRLIYYSQIVNDFQKGDIAEGYSVSREKKESFPLTVTSAQKNPTAFYLCASSIMAQGAYEQYFGPGTRLTVT.

The genes are TRBV10-3 and TRBJ2-5; D perhaps matches TRBD2 (6 bases). The CDR3 is 16 residues long. Germline-derived CDR1 and CDR2 are ENHRY and SYGVKD. V lost 2 bases to trimming and J lost 5 bases, with 18 bases between them. As DNA, the CDR3 is TGTGCCATCAGTGAGCCCGGGGGTCGGGAACAGGAGACCCAGTACTTC. Translated: CAISEPGGREQETQYF.

Comment on this clone: The junction differs from germline at one of its ends, possibly a read error. The chain combines TRBV5-6 with TRBJ2-4; 7 nucleotides match TRBD1. The CDR3 has 13 residues. Germline lookup yields CDR1 SGHDT and CDR2 YYEEEE. CDR3 loop: CASTLTGQNIQYF. In DNA, the CDR3 is TGTGCCAGCACCTTGACAGGGCAAAACATTCAGTACTTC.

The chain couples TRBV6-5 to TRBJ2-5; maybe TRBD2 (7 bases). Germline CDR1 MNHEY, CDR2 SVGAGI. Trimming cost V 6 bases and J 5 bases, with 13 bases left between them. The CDR3 extends over 13 amino acids. The CDR3 protein is CASRRGGAETQYF. CDR3 DNA: TGTGCCAGCAGAAGAGGGGGGGCGGAGACCCAGTACTTC.

The chain's CDR3 is CAVSQGYTGELFF. CDR3 DNA sequence: TGTGCCGTATCACAGGGTTACACCGGGGAGCTGTTTTTT. This chain links TRBV10-3 with TRBJ2-2; TRBD1 is a possible D gene (6 bases). The CDR3 covers 13 residues. Germline V gene lookup returns CDR1 ENHRY and CDR2 SYGVKD. Trimming shortened V by 11 bases and J by 3 bases, and 13 bases separated the two germline ends.

The CDR3 reads CASGLVSSGLTYNEQFF. CDR3 DNA sequence: TGTGCTAGTGGTTTGGTATCCAGTGGGCTGACCTACAATGAGCAGTTCTTC. This sequence joins TRBV12-5 and TRBJ2-1, with unresolved D. CDR1 and CDR2 from the germline V gene are LGHNT and FRNRAP. The V gene lost 0 bases and the J gene lost 2 bases, with 14 bases spanning the gap. The CDR3 is 17 amino acids.

V gene TRBV20-1 combines with J gene TRBJ1-1, with unresolved D. Germline V CDR1 and CDR2: DFQATT, SNEGSKA (reference sequence). V lost 5 bases to trimming and J lost 7 bases, with 8 bases between them. The CDR3 loop spans 10 amino acids. CDR3 in DNA: TGCAGTGCTCCTCAGTATGAAGCTTTCTTT. It encodes CSAPQYEAFF.

This chain joins TRBV6-1 and TRBJ1-6; D not certain. The V end was cut by 2 bases, the J end by 5 bases, with 13 bases between. CDR1 and CDR2 (germline): MNHNS, SASEGT. The CDR3 loop spans 16 amino acids. The CDR3 bases are TGTGCCAGCAGTGAACATTTGAGGAGGCATAATTCACCCCTCCACTTT. Protein: CASSEHLRRHNSPLHF.

The chain recombines TRBV6-5 with TRBJ1-1, with 7 bases identical to TRBD1. This CDR3 comprises 14 residues. Germline V lookup: CDR1 MNHEY, CDR2 SVGAGI. V shed 5 bases, J shed 1 base, and the junction held 4 bases outside the gene matches. CDR3 protein: CASSPTGPNTEAFF. The CDR3 DNA reads TGTGCCAGCAGTCCGACAGGGCCGAACACTGAAGCTTTCTTT.

CDR3 sequence: CASTKLPRQDRDRNTEAFF. CDR3 DNA: TGTGCCAGCACCAAACTTCCCCGTCAGGACAGGGACAGGAACACTGAAGCTTTCTTT. This chain connects TRBV5-4 to TRBJ1-1; 8 nucleotides match TRBD1. Trimming cost V 6 bases and J 1 base; bases outside gene matches: 20. Germline values: CDR1 SGHNT, CDR2 YYREEE (reference sequence). This CDR3 is built from 19 residues. Based on the CDR3 plus reference TRBV5-4 and TRBJ1-1, the full variable domain is ETGVTQSPTHLIKTRGQQVTLRCSSQSGHNTVSWYQQALGQGPQFIFQYYREEENGRGNFPPRFSGLQFPNYSSELNVNALELDDSALYLCASTKLPRQDRDRNTEAFFGQGTRLTVV.

This chain uses TRBV9 with TRBJ2-7; 12 bases fit TRBD1. The V gene end was trimmed by 0 bases and the J gene end by 6 bases; junction bases not matched to a gene: 4. Germline V CDR1 and CDR2: SGDLS, YYNGEE. The CDR3 contains 15 residues. CDR3 sequence: CASSVGGQGAGEQYF. The CDR3 DNA reads TGTGCCAGCAGCGTAGGGGGACAGGGGGCGGGCGAGCAGTACTTC.